This T cell receptor beta chain was captured by sequencing in a study of blood T cell repertoires in COVID-19. At the level of the study: Some COVID-19 samples were acute and others convalescent; all came from the United States, Italy and Spain. T cells, B-cell-depleted T cells, or PBMCs supplied cDNA or gDNA.

In the source study's methods: Amplification from reference gene primers served as the basis for estimated nucleated cell counts. Sequenced by immunoSEQ multiplex PCR; TCRdb stores in-frame clones only, minus some. V and J calls and clone size are those listed in that table; D and trimming were worked out from the DNA. The sample contains 75,000 to 100,000 clones, 70% to 90% of which appear only once. V was clipped by 6 bases and J by 9 bases; unmatched bases: 12. The CDR3 has 14 amino acids. Germline lookup yields CDR1 MDHEN and CDR2 SYDVKM. This chain links TRBV28 with TRBJ2-7, with 9 bases identical to TRBD1. The TCR originated in a human donor with acute or convalescent COVID-19. The donor label of this sample is uncertain. The sample comprised peripheral blood. CDR3 region: CASRPGQGSFTQYF. In nucleotides, the CDR3 is TGTGCCAGCAGACCGGGACAGGGCAGTTTTACGCAGTACTTC. The full variable domain, in which reference TRBV28 and TRBJ2-7 provide the parts outside the CDR3, is DVKVTQSSRYLVKRTGEKVFLECVQDMDHENMFWYRQDPGLGLRLIYFSYDVKMKEKGDIPEGYSVSREKKERFSLILESASTNQTSMYLCASRPGQGSFTQYFGPGTRLTVT.